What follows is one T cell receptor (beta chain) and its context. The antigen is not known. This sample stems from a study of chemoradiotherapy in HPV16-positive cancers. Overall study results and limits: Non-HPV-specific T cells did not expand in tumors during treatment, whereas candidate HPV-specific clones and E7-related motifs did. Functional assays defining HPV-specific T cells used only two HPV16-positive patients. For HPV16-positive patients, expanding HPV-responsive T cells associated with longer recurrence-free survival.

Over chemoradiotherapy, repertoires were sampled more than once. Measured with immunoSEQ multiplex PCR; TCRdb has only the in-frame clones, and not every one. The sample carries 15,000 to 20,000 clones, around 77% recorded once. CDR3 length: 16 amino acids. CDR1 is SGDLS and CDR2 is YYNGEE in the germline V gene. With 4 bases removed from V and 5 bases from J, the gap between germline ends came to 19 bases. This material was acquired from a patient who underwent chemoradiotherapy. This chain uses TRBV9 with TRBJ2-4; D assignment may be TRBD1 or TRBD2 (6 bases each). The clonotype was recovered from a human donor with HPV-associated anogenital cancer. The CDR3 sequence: CASSPGVGGLENIQYF. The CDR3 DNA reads TGTGCCAGCAGCCCGGGGGTTGGGGGGCTGGAAAACATTCAGTACTTC.